This paragraph reports one T cell receptor (beta chain). The antigen is undetermined. This record comes from a study of shared clonotypes between healthy human individuals. Broader study findings: Rarefaction indicated that sorted-subset sequencing remained incomplete although depth was large. Only a few donors were included, so the genetic and exposure-history diversity represented was limited.

Looked up from germline, CDR1 is SGHTS and CDR2 is YDEGEE. Trimming stripped 4 bases from V and 8 bases from J, with 13 bases between. The CDR3 runs to 14 residues. The assay was immunoSEQ multiplex PCR, and TCRdb's table has in-frame clones only and misses some. The profile shows 2 million to 2.5 million clones, approximately 96% of them singletons. V usage is TRBV5-8 and J usage is TRBJ1-6; D may be TRBD1 (6 bases). The sequenced sample was naive CD4+ T cells sorted from blood. Subset defined: CD45RA+ positively selected. The clonotype originates from a man aged 18 to 30 in good health. The CDR3 DNA reads TGTGCCAGCAGCCAGGACAGTTGGGATTCACCCCTCCACTTT. It encodes CASSQDSWDSPLHF.